This record covers a single T cell receptor (beta chain). Its matching antigen is unknown. Cultured CD4+ T cell DNA underwent sequencing with the Oncomine TCR Beta short-read assay. MiXCR, run by TCRdb on the PCR reads, gives a single entry per CDR3 protein. The sample carries thousands of distinct CDR3 sequences, approximately 71% recorded once. Germline V lookup: CDR1 SGHTA, CDR2 FQGNSA. J gave up 6 bases and V 3 bases, and 6 bases lay outside the gene matches. This CDR3 spans 16 amino acids. This sample stems from a study of vaccination and CD4 T cells after COVID-19. The overall study: Six males and four females, two Hispanic, made up the convalescents. Each individual in the study obtained two doses of BNT162b2 or mRNA-1273 vaccine.

The study, taken as a whole, reports: The median proportion of reactive clones detected only post-vaccination in convalescent patients was around 86%.

Regarding treatment: roughly 10-day PBMC culture with coronavirus spike peptide pools or control peptides (ViraFEST assay). Half the medium was replaced with fresh IL-2 medium on days 3 and 7. This clonotype originated in a human donor who had recovered from COVID-19. The chain links TRBV7-2 to TRBJ2-2; the match to TRBD1 covers 11 bases. The sequenced sample was CD4+ T cells from blood, cultured in vitro, obtained before SARS-CoV-2 vaccination. CDR3 sequence reads: CASSLLGQGAPGELFF. The CDR3 DNA sequence: TGTGCCAGCAGCTTGCTCGGACAGGGGGCGCCCGGGGAGCTGTTTTTT.